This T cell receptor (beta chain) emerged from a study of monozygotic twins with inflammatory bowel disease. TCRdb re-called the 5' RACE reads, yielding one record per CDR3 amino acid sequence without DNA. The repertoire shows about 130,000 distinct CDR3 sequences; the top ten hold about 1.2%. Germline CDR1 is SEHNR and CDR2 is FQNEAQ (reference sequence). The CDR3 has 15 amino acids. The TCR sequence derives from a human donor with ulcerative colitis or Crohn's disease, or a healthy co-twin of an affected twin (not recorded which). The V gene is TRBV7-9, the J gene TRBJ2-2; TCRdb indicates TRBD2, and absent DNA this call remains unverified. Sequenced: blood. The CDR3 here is CASSLFTEGTGELFF. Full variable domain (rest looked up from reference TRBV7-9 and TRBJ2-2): DTGVSQNPRHKITKRGQNVTFRCDPISEHNRLYWYRQTLGQGPEFLTYFQNEAQLEKSRLLSDRFSAERPKGSFSTLEIQRTEQGDSAMYLCASSLFTEGTGELFFGEGSRLTVL.